A single sample gave rise to the 12 T cell receptor beta chains below, sequenced in a study of tumor-infiltrating lymphocytes in primary liver carcinoma (dated by TCRdb to the late 2010s). Blood RNA was extracted from unsorted whole blood using TRIzol reagent, and germline DNA was obtained with the DNeasy Blood & Tissue kit. Sequencing used an Illumina HiSeq 2500. A constant-region primer and ProtoScript II reverse transcriptase were used to reverse-transcribe TCRbeta-specific cDNA from about 0.55 ug total RNA. The TCRbeta libraries were prepared through three rounds of nested multiplex PCR following a slightly modified ARM-PCR procedure. Multiplex TRBV1-TRBV30 forward primers and a Cbeta reverse primer were used in the first two PCR rounds, each of which was run for approximately 9 cycles. The public reads were reanalyzed by TCRdb: fastp trimming at Q25, MiXCR alignment, in-frame beta chains only. Rows with a matching CDR3 protein are joined into one entry that keeps the most common DNA and genes. The sample table lists about 320,000 distinct CDR3 sequences, roughly 60% of them with a count of one. The ten largest clonotypes hold 9% to 10% of the sample.

The sample comprised peripheral blood. These receptor sequences come from a man aged 35 to 55 with primary liver carcinoma and hepatitis B virus infection.

As to this clonotype: A much larger clone is a single base away; this may be a read error. The rearrangement joins TRBV6-2 or TRBV6-3 to TRBJ2-1, with D possibly matching TRBD2 (7 bases). The CDR3 loop spans 11 amino acids. The germline gives CDR1 MNHEY, CDR2 SVGEGT. V lost 10 bases to trimming and J lost 7 bases, with 11 bases between them. The CDR3 DNA reads TGTGCCAACAAGGGGGGGAATGAGCAGTTCTTC. Encoded protein: CANKGGNEQFF.

Many counts were recorded for this clonotype. This chain joins TRBV6-5 and TRBJ2-5; 9 bases match TRBD2. The CDR3 runs 13 residues. J gave up 4 bases and V 6 bases, and 3 bases lay outside the gene matches. Germline-derived CDR1 and CDR2 are MNHEY and SVGAGI. This CDR3 is CASRRAGGETQYF. The DNA for the CDR3 is TGTGCCAGCAGGCGAGCGGGAGGAGAGACCCAGTACTTC.

This chain links TRBV11-2 with TRBJ1-1; D is uncertain. The CDR3 covers 15 residues. Germline V CDR1 and CDR2: SGHAT, FQNNGV. V lost 3 bases, J lost 1 base, and 12 bases lay in between. CDR3 protein: CASSFEGRRNTEAFF. The CDR3 DNA reads TGTGCCAGCAGCTTTGAGGGTCGCAGGAACACTGAAGCTTTCTTT.

Regarding this clonotype: This CDR3 fails to terminate in the conserved phenylalanine or tryptophan, so it likely reflects a read error. V is TRBV12-3 or TRBV12-4 and J is TRBJ2-1, with D maybe TRBD2 (6 bases). This CDR3 has 15 residues. CDR3 amino acids: CASRARGLLYNKQFS. The CDR3 DNA reads TGTGCCAGCCGAGCGAGGGGACTCTTGTACAATAAGCAGTTCTCC.

This clonotype was detected ten times or more. The chain has TRBV4-3 and TRBJ2-3, with D tentatively TRBD2 (6 bases). Trimming removed 1 base from V and 0 bases from J, with 8 bases in between. The CDR3 has 15 amino acids. Germline loops: CDR1 LGHNA, CDR2 YSLEER. CDR3 in DNA: TGCGCCAGCAGCCAAGCGGGGGTGAGCACAGATACGCAGTATTTT. It is translated as CASSQAGVSTDTQYF.

Remarks on this clonotype: This may be a read error: a much more frequent sequence differs by one nucleotide. The rearrangement uses TRBV29-1 and TRBJ1-1; no definite D call. The CDR3 consists of 13 residues. Per the germline V gene, CDR1 is SQVTM and CDR2 is ANQGSEA. The CDR3 sequence is CSVELSANTEALF. CDR3 in DNA: TGCAGCGTTGAATTATCGGCGAACACTGAAGCTCTCTTT. Combining the CDR3 with reference TRBV29-1 and TRBJ1-1 gives the whole variable domain SAVISQKPSRDICQRGTSLTIQCQVDSQVTMMFWYRQQPGQSLTLIATANQGSEATYESGFVIDKFPISRPNLTFSTLTVSNMSPEDSSIYLCSVELSANTEALFGQGTRLTVV.

This clonotype was detected once. The rearrangement links TRBV29-1 to TRBJ2-7; D remains unclear. Trimming removed 4 bases from V and 3 bases from J, with 10 bases in between. Germline V gives CDR1 SQVTM, CDR2 ANQGSEA. The CDR3 is 12 amino acids. CDR3: CSVGVGLYEQYF. The CDR3 nucleotides read TGCAGCGTTGGAGTGGGCCTCTACGAGCAGTACTTC.

In regard to this clonotype: Because it lacks the conserved phenylalanine or tryptophan at the end, this CDR3 is likely a read error. The DNA is omitted, as the CDR3 cannot be located on it reliably, and the CDR3 follows TCRdb's listing. The V call is TRBV7-9, the J call TRBJ2-7. The germline V gene has CDR1 SEHNR and CDR2 FQNEAQ (reference sequence). The CDR3 numbers 12 amino acids, ends counted. The CDR3 spells CASSITHYGQHI.

At least ten counts were recorded for this clonotype. The chain recombines TRBV29-1 with TRBJ2-3; D gene ambiguous. From germline, CDR1 is SQVTM and CDR2 ANQGSEA. This CDR3 spans 14 amino acids. Trimming left V 1 base short and J 3 bases short, with 11 bases between. CDR3 coding DNA: TGCAGCGTTGAAGGGGCCGTTAGTACAGATACGCAGTATTTT. It codes for CSVEGAVSTDTQYF.

This clonotype has a handful of counts. J is TRBJ2-7 and V is TRBV6-2 or TRBV6-3; D unclear. Germline V CDR1 and CDR2: MNHEY, SVGEGT. This CDR3 region has 14 residues. V was shortened by 7 bases and J by 5 bases, with 18 bases between the two germline ends. CDR3 in DNA: TGTGCCAGCAACGATGTTGGTAATAGCAACGAGCAGTACTTC. The encoded protein is CASNDVGNSNEQYF.

This clonotype was seen only a few times. It may be a read error: a sequence one base away is much more abundant. The J gene is TRBJ2-1, the V gene TRBV11-1; no definite D call. This CDR3 region has 11 residues. Germline-derived CDR1 and CDR2 are SGHAT and FQDESV (reference sequence). CDR3 sequence reads: CAGSLLHERFF. The CDR3 DNA reads as TGTGCCGGCAGCTTATTGCATGAGCGGTTCTTC.

This clonotype was found a few times. The chain carries TRBV5-4 and TRBJ2-3; no definite D call. This CDR3 contains 15 residues. Germline V gene lookup returns CDR1 SGHNT and CDR2 YYREEE (reference sequence). Trimming cost V 6 bases and J 2 bases, with 16 bases left between them. CDR3 region: CASTSFVASTDTQYF. The CDR3 nucleotides read TGTGCCAGCACCTCCTTCGTAGCTTCCACAGATACGCAGTATTTT.